Shown below are 6 T cell receptor beta chains from a single sample sequenced in a study of T cell changes during pregnancy in multiple sclerosis. The data were produced by immunoSEQ multiplex PCR, yet TCRdb's version contains in-frame clones alone and is incomplete. The sample lists 30,000 to 50,000 clones, around 93% occurring once. The sequencing here drew on CD4+ T cells from peripheral blood mononuclear cells, taken after pregnancy. These receptors were obtained from a female donor with multiple sclerosis, enrolled in a pregnancy study.

The V gene is TRBV25-1, the J gene TRBJ1-2; 12 bases line up with TRBD1. V lost 6 bases and J lost 4; bases outside the gene matches: 6. CDR3 length: 15 residues. Germline assignment: CDR1 MGHDK and CDR2 SYGVNS. The CDR3 DNA reads TGTGCCAGCAGCCGACCGGGACAGGGGGCCTATGGCTACACCTTC. It yields the protein CASSRPGQGAYGYTF.

The V call is TRBV6-5, the J call TRBJ2-7; D remains ambiguous. Germline CDR1 and CDR2: MNHEY and SVGAGI. Trimming stripped 0 bases from V and 2 bases from J, with 5 bases between. The CDR3 spans 13 residues. The chain's CDR3 is CASSYSGAYEQYF. CDR3 coding DNA: TGTGCCAGCAGTTACTCGGGCGCCTACGAGCAGTACTTC.

The genes are TRBV18 and TRBJ1-3; 9 bases are a match to TRBD1. The CDR3 totals 15 residues. V shed 3 bases, J shed 4 bases, and the junction held 4 bases outside the gene matches. Germline V gene lookup returns CDR1 KGHSH and CDR2 LQKENI. The CDR3 bases are TGTGCCAGCTCACCGGGACAGGGTCCCGGAAACACCATATATTTT. Translated, it gives CASSPGQGPGNTIYF.

The V call is TRBV7-2, the J call TRBJ1-2; D uncertain. Deletions cut 5 bases from V and 4 bases from J, with 14 bases between. The germline V gene has CDR1 SGHTA and CDR2 FQGNSA. The CDR3 sequence is 14 residues long. The CDR3 is CASSPGGTFYGYTF. The DNA of the CDR3 is TGTGCCAGCAGCCCCGGCGGCACCTTCTATGGCTACACCTTC.

The chain combines TRBV9 with TRBJ2-5, with TRBD1 identical over 7 bases. Germline CDR1 and CDR2: SGDLS and YYNGEE. There are 15 residues in the CDR3. V lost 3 bases and J lost 5; bases outside the gene matches: 10. In DNA, the CDR3 is TGTGCCAGCAGCGCGGGCGACAGGGCTTGGGAGACCCAGTACTTC. The encoded protein is CASSAGDRAWETQYF. The variable domain in full, completed from reference TRBV9 and TRBJ2-5, reads DSGVTQTPKHLITATGQRVTLRCSPRSGDLSVYWYQQSLDQGLQFLIQYYNGEERAKGNILERFSAQQFPDLHSELNLSSLELGDSALYFCASSAGDRAWETQYFGPGTRLLVL.

This chain links TRBV2 with TRBJ2-1; D may be TRBD1 (5 bases). The CDR3 has 15 amino acids. Germline V lookup: CDR1 SNHLY, CDR2 FYNNEI. Trimming removed 2 bases from V and 0 bases from J, with 8 bases in between. The CDR3 here is CASSEITGSYNEQFF. The DNA for the CDR3 is TGTGCCAGCAGTGAAATAACAGGCTCCTACAATGAGCAGTTCTTC.